Following are 19 T cell receptor beta chains from one sample sequenced in a study of response to subunit inactivated influenza vaccine. A single record per CDR3 protein comes from TCRdb applying MiXCR to the RT-PCR reads. Of about 520,000 distinct CDR3 sequences listed, less than 30% are singletons. The specimen comprised CD4+ T cells sorted from PBMCs, sampled around 5 days after vaccination. The source of these receptors is a man between 50 and 59 years old who received an inactivated influenza vaccine.

J is TRBJ1-1 and V is TRBV14, with 7 bases aligning to TRBD1. The V segment lost 2 bases and the J segment 1 base; nucleotides outside the gene matches: 7. CDR1 SGHDN and CDR2 FVKESK come from the germline V gene. The CDR3 loop spans 16 amino acids. The DNA of the CDR3 is TGTGCCAGCAGCCAACCGACAGGGCTGCGGAACACTGAAGCTTTCTTT. The encoded protein is CASSQPTGLRNTEAFF.

CDR3 residues: CASSLESGGWTEAFF. The DNA of the CDR3 is TGTGCCAGCAGCTTGGAGTCAGGGGGATGGACTGAAGCTTTCTTT. V is TRBV5-5 and J is TRBJ1-1, with 7 bases that match TRBD1. The junction had 7 bases not matched to a gene; V was cut back by 0 bases and J by 5 bases. This CDR3 region has 15 residues. CDR1 is SGHKS, CDR2 YYEKEE, per germline (reference sequence).

The CDR3 spells CATRPGTGNTEAFF. CDR3 nucleotides: TGTGCCACCAGACCGGGGACAGGTAACACTGAAGCTTTCTTT. The V gene is TRBV28, the J gene TRBJ1-1, with 8 nucleotides matching TRBD1. CDR3 length: 14 residues. Germline V lookup: CDR1 MDHEN, CDR2 SYDVKM. Germline trimming cut 10 bases from V and 2 bases from J; bases unmatched to any gene: 9.

This clonotype showed up just a few times. V is TRBV3-1 and J is TRBJ1-6; D gene unclear. The length of the CDR3 is 14 residues. Trimming cost V 6 bases and J 7 bases, with 13 bases left between them. The germline gives CDR1 LGHDT, CDR2 YNNKEL (reference sequence). The DNA for the CDR3 is TGTGCCAGCAGACCCGGCCCGGTGAATTCACCCCTCCACTTT. Protein: CASRPGPVNSPLHF.

This clonotype has just a few counts. The rearrangement uses TRBV7-9 and TRBJ2-1, with unresolved D. CDR3 length: 11 residues. Germline-derived CDR1 and CDR2 are SEHNR and FQNEAQ (reference sequence). V was clipped by 5 bases and J by 8 bases, with 7 bases between them. CDR3 region: CASSLEHEQFF. The CDR3 DNA follows: TGTGCCAGCAGCCTGGAGCATGAGCAGTTCTTC.

This clonotype was seen a few times. V gene TRBV5-1 combines with J gene TRBJ2-2; TRBD2 aligns across 10 bases. The junction had 4 bases not matched to a gene; V was cut back by 2 bases and J by 0 bases. The germline CDR1 and CDR2 sequences are SGHRS and YFSETQ. The CDR3 totals 17 residues. This chain's CDR3 is CASSFASGSTNTGELFF. As DNA, the CDR3 is TGCGCCAGCAGCTTCGCTAGCGGGAGTACGAACACCGGGGAGCTGTTTTTT.

This clonotype was picked up a small number of times. The chain uses TRBV5-1 and TRBJ2-7; unclear D gene. Germline CDR1 and CDR2: SGHRS and YFSETQ. The CDR3 covers 13 residues. V was clipped by 3 bases and J by 2 bases, with 9 bases between them. The DNA for the CDR3 is TGCGCCAGCAGCTGGACGGTGACCTACGAGCAGTACTTC. Translation: CASSWTVTYEQYF.

This clonotype was recorded a few times. The gene calls are TRBV7-2 and TRBJ2-7; no firm D call. The V gene's germline CDR1 is SGHTA and CDR2 FQGNSA. The CDR3 runs to 15 residues. Trimming shortened V by 3 bases and J by 0 bases, and 12 bases separated the two germline ends. The CDR3 reads CASSFGTTNSYEQYF. CDR3 DNA sequence: TGTGCCAGCAGCTTCGGCACTACAAACTCCTACGAGCAGTACTTC.

This clonotype was counted only a few times. The rearrangement links TRBV5-1 to TRBJ2-5, with 7 nucleotides matching TRBD1. The CDR3 runs 15 residues. Trimming at V came to 4 bases and at J to 2 bases, leaving 8 bases not matched to a gene. Germline V lookup: CDR1 SGHRS, CDR2 YFSETQ. The CDR3 loop reads CASSTQTGAQETQYF. The CDR3 DNA reads TGCGCCAGCAGCACTCAAACAGGGGCACAAGAGACCCAGTACTTC.

The rearrangement uses TRBV20-1 and TRBJ2-1; D unclear. Germline CDR1 and CDR2: DFQATT and SNEGSKA (reference sequence). There are 18 residues in the CDR3. V dropped 5 bases and J dropped 0 bases, with 23 bases sitting between them. CDR3 DNA: TGCAGTGCTTCTCGTGGTGGCCAAACTCATAACTCCTACAATGAGCAGTTCTTC. Translating it yields CSASRGGQTHNSYNEQFF.

The chain is built from TRBV4-3 and TRBJ2-5; 7 bases align to TRBD2. This CDR3 comprises 15 residues. Germline V lookup: CDR1 LGHNA, CDR2 YSLEER. With V trimmed by 2 bases and J by 4 bases, 7 bases remained unmatched. CDR3 residues: CASSQYVGGGETQYF. Here the CDR3 DNA reads TGCGCCAGCAGCCAATATGTGGGGGGGGGAGAGACCCAGTACTTC.

The J gene is TRBJ2-6, the V gene TRBV5-6, with a weak D call TRBD2 (5 bases). The germline CDR1 and CDR2 sequences are SGHDT and YYEEEE. Trimming left V 4 bases short and J 0 bases short, with 17 bases between. This CDR3 is 18 amino acids long. CDR3 in DNA: TGTGCCAGCAGCCTACCGGCCCCCCGGGGCTCTGGGGCCAACGTCCTGACTTTC. The encoded protein is CASSLPAPRGSGANVLTF.

The chain links TRBV11-3 to TRBJ2-1, with D perhaps being TRBD1 or TRBD2 (6 bases each). The length of the CDR3 is 14 residues. V dropped 5 bases and J dropped 9 bases, with 17 bases sitting between them. CDR1 and CDR2 (germline): SGHNT, YENEEA. The CDR3: CASSNGGGLSEQFF. In DNA, the CDR3 is TGTGCCAGCAGCAACGGAGGGGGTTTGAGTGAGCAGTTCTTC.

This clonotype was observed a few times. This chain links TRBV4-3 with TRBJ2-5, with TRBD1 matching over 8 bases. This CDR3 is 15 amino acids long. Germline-derived CDR1 and CDR2 are LGHNA and YSLEER. Trimming cost V 2 bases and J 2 bases; bases outside gene matches: 4. The CDR3 nucleotides are TGCGCCAGCAGCCAATTCCGGGACAGGCAAGAGACCCAGTACTTC. Translated: CASSQFRDRQETQYF.

The chain has TRBV20-1 and TRBJ1-5, with D hard to call. CDR1 DFQATT and CDR2 SNEGSKA come from the germline V gene (reference sequence). The CDR3 length is 13 residues. Trimming shortened V by 0 bases and J by 9 bases, and 12 bases separated the two germline ends. This CDR3 is CSARDLQRRPQHF. The CDR3 nucleotides are TGCAGTGCTAGAGATTTGCAGAGGAGGCCCCAGCATTTT.

This clonotype was seen a handful of times. This sequence joins TRBV24-1 and TRBJ2-7; weak D call: TRBD1 (6 bases). Germline V gene sequence: CDR1 KGHDR, CDR2 SFDVKD. The CDR3 extends over 13 amino acids. V lost 2 bases and J lost 3, with 7 bases in between. The CDR3 reads CATSDSGVYEQYF. The CDR3 DNA reads TGTGCCACCAGTGATTCAGGGGTCTACGAGCAGTACTTC.

This clonotype was counted a few times. The chain employs TRBV12-3 or TRBV12-4 and TRBJ1-1; D not certain. Trimming took 5 bases from V and 6 from J, leaving 16 bases between them. The CDR3 has 14 amino acids. The CDR3 DNA sequence: TGTGCCAGCAGTACCTCGGCCCGGAGGGCTGAAGCTTTCTTT. Its protein product is CASSTSARRAEAFF.

The sample holds a few counts of this clonotype. This sequence joins TRBV12-3 or TRBV12-4 and TRBJ2-2; D ambiguous. Trimming stripped 6 bases from V and 6 bases from J, with 11 bases between. The CDR3 runs to 13 residues. The CDR3 spells CASSLGFSGELFF. The CDR3 DNA follows: TGTGCCAGCAGCCTGGGATTTTCCGGGGAGCTGTTTTTT.

This clonotype was found a few times. This rearrangement joins TRBV12-3 or TRBV12-4 to TRBJ2-7; D possibly corresponds to TRBD2 (5 bases). CDR3 size: 14 residues. The V and J ends lost 1 base and 3 bases respectively, with 10 bases between them. The CDR3 DNA is TGTGCCAGCAGTTTAGAAGACGGACTCTACGAGCAGTACTTC. It codes for CASSLEDGLYEQYF.